This record covers a single TCR beta chain. The antigen is undetermined. Nominal health characterized the donors when sampled, though unrecorded immune exposures were likely. This sample was included in a study of cytomegalovirus exposure and HLA in healthy donors. Study-wide context: Caucasian-associated ancestry cluster membership applied to about four fifths of approximately 420 genotyped donors. General observations from the study: Later analysis suggested links between common viral pathogens and several top significant clusters.

The CDR3 is 13 amino acids. Germline V lookup: CDR1 LNHDA, CDR2 SQIVND (reference sequence). V dropped 10 bases and J dropped 5; count of bases not matched to a gene: 10. PCR involved 60 Vbeta and 13 Jbeta primers. In the authors' methods: An analysis performed later counted 81 million or so unique TCR beta chains (around 9.9 million of them shared). The data were produced by immunoSEQ multiplex PCR, yet TCRdb's version contains in-frame clones alone and is incomplete. V and J calls and clone size are given by that table; D and trimming were obtained from the DNA. The sample records roughly 130,000 clones, about four fifths being singletons.

The source is a woman in her forties in good health and CMV-seronegative. This sequence joins TRBV19 and TRBJ2-5, with 7 bases that match TRBD2. The material sequenced was PBMCs. CDR3 protein: CATARTSAETQYF. The DNA for the CDR3 is TGTGCCACCGCCCGAACTAGCGCCGAGACCCAGTACTTC.